This T cell receptor (beta chain) appears in the sequencing data of a study of blood T cell repertoires in COVID-19. Data came from immunoSEQ multiplex PCR; TCRdb stores just in-frame clones and leaves some out. The table includes roughly 97,000 clones, around 80% detected once. V lost 4 bases and J 4 bases, leaving 14 bases between the germline ends. This CDR3 has 14 amino acids. The germline V gene encodes CDR1 SGHDT and CDR2 YYEEEE. Material: peripheral blood. The chain links TRBV5-6 to TRBJ1-1; D perhaps matches TRBD1 (5 bases). The origin of this receptor is a man between 65 and 80 years old with acute or convalescent COVID-19. CDR3 region: CASSLLGQSTEAFF. CDR3 DNA sequence: TGTGCCAGCAGCCTGTTGGGGCAGTCCACTGAAGCTTTCTTT.